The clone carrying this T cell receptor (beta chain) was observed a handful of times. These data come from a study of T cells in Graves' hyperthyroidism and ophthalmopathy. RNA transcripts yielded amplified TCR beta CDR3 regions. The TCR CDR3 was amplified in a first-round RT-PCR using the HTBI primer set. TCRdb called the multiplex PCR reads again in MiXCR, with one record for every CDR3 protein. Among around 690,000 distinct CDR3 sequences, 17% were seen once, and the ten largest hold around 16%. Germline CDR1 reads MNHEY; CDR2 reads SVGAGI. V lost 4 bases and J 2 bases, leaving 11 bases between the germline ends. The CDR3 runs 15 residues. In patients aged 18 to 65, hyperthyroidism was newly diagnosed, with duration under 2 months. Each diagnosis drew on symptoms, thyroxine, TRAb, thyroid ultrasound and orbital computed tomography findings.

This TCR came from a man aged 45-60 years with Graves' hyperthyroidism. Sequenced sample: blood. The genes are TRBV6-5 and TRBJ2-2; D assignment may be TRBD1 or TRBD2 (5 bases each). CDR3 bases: TGTGCCAGCAGTTCCTATTGGGACAACACCGGGGAGCTGTTTTTT. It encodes CASSSYWDNTGELFF.